This section outlines one TCR beta chain sequence together with its context. The CDR3 covers 11 residues. The V end was cut by 3 bases, the J end by 6 bases, with 6 bases between. The sample is drawn from a study of Ad26.COV2.S vaccination and SARS-CoV-2 variants. On the study more broadly: Intramuscular Ad26.COV2.S doses were given once or twice, 56 days apart.

Specified treatment: over 15 received Ad26.COV2.S at low or high dose, single or two shots; several received placebo; per-sample allocation not given. Collection of the samples took place on day 63 after the first injection of vaccine or placebo. Cohort 1b enrolled adults aged 18-55 years in Boston. The table came from immunoSEQ multiplex PCR; TCRdb's copy has only in-frame clones and leaves some out. The data contain roughly 400,000 clones, about 92% of them singletons. The V call is TRBV12-3 or TRBV12-4, the J call TRBJ2-7; no clear D gene. The sequences come from peripheral blood, collected in a trial of Ad26.COV2.S vaccine versus placebo. The sequence came from a person aged 18-65 years who received the Ad26.COV2.S COVID-19 vaccine or a placebo. DNA of the CDR3: TGTGCCAGCAGTTTGAGAATCGAGCAGTACTTC. The encoded protein is CASSLRIEQYF.